Following are 20 T cell receptor beta chains from one sample sequenced in a study of Tregs in tolerant kidney transplant recipients. The repertoire was sequenced with immunoSEQ multiplex PCR; TCRdb's copy has only in-frame clones and lacks some. The sample yields over 60,000 clones, roughly 84% seen once. The source material was CD4+ T cells from blood. These receptors were taken from a human donor in good health.

J is TRBJ1-6 and V is TRBV6-6; D is unresolved. The CDR3 contains 14 residues. Trimming cost V 0 bases and J 8 bases, with 8 bases left between them. Germline values: CDR1 MNHNY, CDR2 SVGAGI (reference sequence). CDR3 bases: TGTGCCAGCAGTTACTCGGGGTATGATTCACCCCTCCACTTT. It specifies CASSYSGYDSPLHF.

The rearrangement links TRBV9 to TRBJ2-5, with D perhaps TRBD2 (7 bases). The CDR3 is made up of 16 amino acids. V shed 0 bases and J shed 5 bases, with 17 bases lying between them. Germline V gene lookup returns CDR1 SGDLS and CDR2 YYNGEE. The DNA for the CDR3 is TGTGCCAGCAGCGTAGTCGCTGGGGGGGGGCGTGAGACCCAGTACTTC. Protein sequence: CASSVVAGGGRETQYF.

This clone was recorded only once. The chain recombines TRBV5-4 with TRBJ1-6; D gene unclear. Per germline, CDR1 SGHNT and CDR2 YYREEE (reference sequence). This CDR3 comprises 13 residues. The V end lost 4 bases, the J end lost 11 bases, and 13 bases lay between the germline ends. CDR3 sequence (DNA): TGTGCCAGCAGCCCAAACTCGGAAGCACCCCTCCACTTT. Its translation is CASSPNSEAPLHF.

The CDR3 DNA reads as TGCGCCAGCAGCTTGGTTAAGACAGGGGGCGAGAATGGCTACACCTTC. Translated, it gives CASSLVKTGGENGYTF. V gene TRBV5-1 combines with J gene TRBJ1-2, with 10 bases aligning to TRBD1. From germline, CDR1 is SGHRS and CDR2 YFSETQ. CDR3 length: 16 amino acids. With 0 bases clipped from V and 6 bases from J, the junction kept 8 bases outside the gene matches.

The chain links TRBV7-9 to TRBJ2-7, with D perhaps TRBD1 or TRBD2 (6 bases each). Germline assignment: CDR1 SEHNR and CDR2 FQNEAQ (reference sequence). The length of the CDR3 is 15 residues. Deletions cut 5 bases from V and 2 bases from J, with 16 bases between. Written as DNA, the CDR3 is TGTGCCAGCAGCCGTATTCGGGGGCAAACCTACGAGCAGTACTTC. Translation: CASSRIRGQTYEQYF.

This clone has only one observation. The chain links TRBV19 to TRBJ2-1; 7 nucleotides agree with TRBD2. V lost 4 bases, J lost 6 bases, and 15 bases stayed unmatched. Per germline, CDR1 LNHDA and CDR2 SQIVND (reference sequence). CDR3 length: 17 amino acids. The CDR3 bases are TGTGCCAGTAGTAAAACACCTACCGGGACTACCTCCAATGAGCAGTTCTTC. The encoded protein is CASSKTPTGTTSNEQFF.

This chain uses TRBV7-9 with TRBJ1-6; 9 bases match TRBD1. In germline, CDR1 is SEHNR, CDR2 FQNEAQ (reference sequence). V gave up 3 bases and J gave up 9 bases; unmatched junction bases: 3. This CDR3 has 14 residues. In nucleotides, the CDR3 is TGTGCCAGCAGCTTCGGACAGGGGCTTTCACCCCTCCACTTT. This translates into CASSFGQGLSPLHF.

The V and J genes are TRBV2 and TRBJ1-1; D not certain. The CDR3 spans 11 residues. Germline values: CDR1 SNHLY, CDR2 FYNNEI. The ends were cut back, 3 bases at V and 11 bases at J, with 10 bases in the middle. The CDR3 nucleotides are TGTGCCAGCAGTGAGTCCGAGGCGGCTTTCTTT. Translation gives CASSESEAAFF.

The rearrangement joins TRBV11-2 to TRBJ2-3; D tentatively reads TRBD1 or TRBD2 (6 bases each). The germline CDR1 and CDR2 sequences are SGHAT and FQNNGV. The CDR3 totals 14 residues. The V end was cut by 5 bases, the J end by 7 bases, with 16 bases between. CDR3 in amino acids: CASSLQRGAHTQYF. The CDR3 DNA follows: TGTGCCAGCAGCCTGCAGAGGGGGGCTCATACGCAGTATTTT.

The chain carries TRBV4-1 and TRBJ2-1; the match to TRBD2 covers 15 bases. Unmatched junction bases numbered 9, after V lost 3 bases and J lost 3 bases. This CDR3 has 19 amino acids. The germline V gene encodes CDR1 MGHRA and CDR2 YSYEKL. In nucleotides, the CDR3 is TGCGCCAGCAGCCACCCGGGACTAGCGGGGGGTCCAGACTACAATGAGCAGTTCTTC. Amino acid sequence: CASSHPGLAGGPDYNEQFF.

The chain carries TRBV6-6 and TRBJ2-7, with a tentative D call TRBD1 (5 bases). CDR1 and CDR2 (germline): MNHNY, SVGAGI (reference sequence). This CDR3 has 14 residues. Trimming cost V 2 bases and J 2 bases, with 10 bases left between them. The CDR3 is CASSYAGRAYEQYF. The CDR3 DNA is TGTGCCAGCAGTTACGCCGGCAGGGCCTACGAGCAGTACTTC.

The chain joins TRBV7-9 to TRBJ2-7; D gene uncertain. The CDR3 contains 18 residues. From germline, CDR1 is SEHNR and CDR2 FQNEAQ (reference sequence). Trimming removed 0 bases from V and 4 bases from J, with 22 bases in between. CDR3 nucleotides: TGTGCCAGCAGCTTAGCGTCGGTTGTGGTGGGTATAGGGTACGAGCAGTACTTC. Its protein is CASSLASVVVGIGYEQYF. Together with reference TRBV7-9 and TRBJ2-7, the CDR3 gives the full variable domain: DTGVSQNPRHKITKRGQNVTFRCDPISEHNRLYWYRQTLGQGPEFLTYFQNEAQLEKSRLLSDRFSAERPKGSFSTLEIQRTEQGDSAMYLCASSLASVVVGIGYEQYFGPGTRLTVT.

This chain links TRBV18 with TRBJ1-4; weak D call: TRBD1 (5 bases). Trimming cost V 3 bases and J 4 bases, with 6 bases left between them. Germline V CDR1 and CDR2: KGHSH, LQKENI. CDR3 length: 13 residues. The DNA of the CDR3 is TGTGCCAGCTCACCGGACATTAATGAAAAACTGTTTTTT. Its protein is CASSPDINEKLFF.

The chain has TRBV5-1 and TRBJ2-5, with a tentative D call TRBD2 (5 bases). The V gene lost 1 base and the J gene lost 1 base, with 8 bases spanning the gap. Germline V gene sequence: CDR1 SGHRS, CDR2 YFSETQ. The CDR3 runs to 14 residues. CDR3 amino acids: CASSLSGSQETQYF. In DNA form, the CDR3 reads TGCGCCAGCAGCTTGAGCGGATCCCAAGAGACCCAGTACTTC.

The chain joins TRBV19 to TRBJ1-5, with 10 bases matching TRBD1. The length of the CDR3 is 15 residues. Germline assignment: CDR1 LNHDA and CDR2 SQIVND (reference sequence). The V gene end was trimmed by 5 bases and the J gene end by 6 bases; junction bases not matched to a gene: 7. Written as DNA, the CDR3 is TGTGCCAGTAGTGCAACCGGGACAGGGGTTCAGCCCCAGCATTTT. Translating gives CASSATGTGVQPQHF.

The V call is TRBV5-4, the J call TRBJ1-2, with D possibly matching TRBD1 (6 bases). Trimming shortened V by 0 bases and J by 2 bases, and 11 bases separated the two germline ends. The V gene's germline CDR1 is SGHNT and CDR2 YYREEE (reference sequence). The CDR3 covers 15 residues. This CDR3 reads CASSLGQGMNYGYTF. The CDR3 bases are TGTGCCAGCAGCTTGGGCCAGGGGATGAACTATGGCTACACCTTC. Complete variable domain (other parts from reference TRBV5-4 and TRBJ1-2): ETGVTQSPTHLIKTRGQQVTLRCSSQSGHNTVSWYQQALGQGPQFIFQYYREEENGRGNFPPRFSGLQFPNYSSELNVNALELDDSALYLCASSLGQGMNYGYTFGSGTRLTVV.

This sequence joins TRBV25-1 and TRBJ1-2; no reliable D call. The V end was cut by 5 bases, the J end by 3 bases, with 7 bases between. The CDR3 loop spans 12 amino acids. Germline assignment: CDR1 MGHDK and CDR2 SYGVNS. CDR3 residues: CASSSPHYGYTF. Here the CDR3 DNA reads TGTGCCAGCAGTTCCCCCCACTATGGCTACACCTTC.

The DNA of the CDR3 is TGTGCCAGCAGCCCGGGGGGATATGGCAGGTCGCCGACCCAGTACTTC. The encoded protein is CASSPGGYGRSPTQYF. The chain is built from TRBV5-8 and TRBJ2-5; 7 nucleotides align to TRBD2. The germline CDR1 and CDR2 sequences are SGHTS and YDEGEE. This CDR3 comprises 16 residues. V was clipped by 4 bases and J by 7 bases; unmatched bases: 16.

The genes are TRBV6-6 and TRBJ2-1; D ambiguous. The V gene lost 6 bases and the J gene lost 7 bases, with 13 bases spanning the gap. Germline CDR1 reads MNHNY; CDR2 reads SVGAGI (reference sequence). The length of the CDR3 is 13 residues. Written as DNA, the CDR3 is TGTGCCAGCAGAGTACTTACCTTGAATGAGCAGTTCTTC. Translated, it gives CASRVLTLNEQFF.

This clone has a handful of counts. This rearrangement joins TRBV30 to TRBJ2-7; 9 bases map to TRBD2. Germline V gene lookup returns CDR1 GTSNPN and CDR2 SVGIG (reference sequence). This CDR3 has 15 residues. V lost 0 bases and J lost 3; bases outside the gene matches: 6. CDR3 coding DNA: TGTGCCTGGAGTGTCAAAGGACTAGCGATCTACGAGCAGTACTTC. This translates into CAWSVKGLAIYEQYF.